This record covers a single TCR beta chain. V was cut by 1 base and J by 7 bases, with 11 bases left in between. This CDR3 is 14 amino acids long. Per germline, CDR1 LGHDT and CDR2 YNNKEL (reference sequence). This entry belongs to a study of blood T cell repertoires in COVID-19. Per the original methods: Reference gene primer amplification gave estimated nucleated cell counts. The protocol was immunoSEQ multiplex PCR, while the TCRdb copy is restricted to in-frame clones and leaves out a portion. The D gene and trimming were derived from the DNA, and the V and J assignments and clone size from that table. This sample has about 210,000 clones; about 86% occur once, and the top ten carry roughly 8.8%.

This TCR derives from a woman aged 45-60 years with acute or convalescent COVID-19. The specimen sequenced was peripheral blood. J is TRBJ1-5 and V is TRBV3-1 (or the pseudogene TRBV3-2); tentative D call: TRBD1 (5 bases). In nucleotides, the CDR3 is TGTGCCAGCAGCCAAGGGCAGGGTTACCAGCCCCAGCATTTT. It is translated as CASSQGQGYQPQHF.